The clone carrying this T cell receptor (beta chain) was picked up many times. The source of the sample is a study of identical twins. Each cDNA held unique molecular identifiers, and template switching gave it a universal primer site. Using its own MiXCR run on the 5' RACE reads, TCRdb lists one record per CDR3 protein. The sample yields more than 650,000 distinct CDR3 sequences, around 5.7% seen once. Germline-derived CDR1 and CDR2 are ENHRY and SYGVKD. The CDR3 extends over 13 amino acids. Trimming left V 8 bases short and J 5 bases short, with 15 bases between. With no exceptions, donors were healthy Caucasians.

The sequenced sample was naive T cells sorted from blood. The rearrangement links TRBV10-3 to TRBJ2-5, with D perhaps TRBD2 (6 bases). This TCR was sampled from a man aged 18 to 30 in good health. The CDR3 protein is CAIGGTPTETQYF. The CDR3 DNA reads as TGTGCCATCGGGGGGACCCCTACGGAGACCCAGTACTTC.